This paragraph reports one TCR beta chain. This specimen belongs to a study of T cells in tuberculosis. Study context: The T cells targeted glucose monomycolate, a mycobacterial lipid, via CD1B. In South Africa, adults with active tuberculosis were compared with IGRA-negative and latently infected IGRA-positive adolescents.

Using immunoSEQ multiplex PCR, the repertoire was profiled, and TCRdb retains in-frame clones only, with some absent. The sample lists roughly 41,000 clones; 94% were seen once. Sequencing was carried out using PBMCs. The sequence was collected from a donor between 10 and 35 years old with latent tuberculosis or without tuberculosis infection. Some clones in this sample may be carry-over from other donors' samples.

This chain's CDR3 is CSLRGAISYNEQFF. The CDR3 DNA reads as TGCAGCTTGCGGGGGGCCATCTCCTACAATGAGCAGTTCTTC. V and J are TRBV29-1 and TRBJ2-1, with 8 bases aligning to TRBD2. CDR3 size: 14 residues. The V and J ends lost 8 bases and 0 bases, in that order; junction bases with no gene match: 6. Germline lookup yields CDR1 SQVTM and CDR2 ANQGSEA.